This is a list of T cell receptor beta chains from one sample in a study of T cells after yellow fever vaccination. TCRdb fed the 5' RACE reads into MiXCR, producing one record per CDR3 protein. The profile shows fewer than 400,000 distinct CDR3 sequences, 6.2% of them singletons. The specimen comprised PBMCs, sampled 5 days after the yellow fever booster vaccination. The source is a man in his thirties or forties who received the YFV17D yellow fever vaccine. The CDR3 runs from the conserved cysteine through the conserved F or W. The order of the fields is clone size, V gene, J gene, D gene, CDR3 protein, CDR3 DNA. The D gene is left open where the match is weak. Clone size is not always given. Where it is, it says once, few, many or a class for expanded clones.

many,TRBV20-1,TRBJ2-7,TRBD2,CSAETSGRSYEQYF,TGCAGTGCTGAGACTAGCGGGAGGTCCTACGAGCAGTACTTC
-,TRBV3-1,TRBJ2-2,-,CASSPKRAANTGELFF,TGTGCCAGCAGCCCTAAGCGGGCAGCGAACACCGGGGAGCTGTTTTTT
few,TRBV7-9,TRBJ2-3,-,CASSLAQAGRRTDTQYF,TGTGCCAGCAGCTTAGCGCAGGCAGGGCGCCGCACAGATACGCAGTATTTT
many,TRBV5-6,TRBJ2-7,TRBD2,CASSWRVASGMKYEQYF,TGTGCCAGCAGCTGGCGTGTCGCTAGCGGGATGAAGTACGAGCAGTACTTC
few,TRBV4-2,TRBJ2-1,-,CASSQEGFYNEQFF,TGTGCCAGCAGCCAAGAGGGGTTCTACAATGAGCAGTTCTTC
few,TRBV29-1,TRBJ1-4,TRBD1,CSGQGASEKLFF,TGCAGCGGACAGGGGGCGAGTGAAAAACTGTTTTTT
few,TRBV12-3/TRBV12-4,TRBJ2-1,TRBD2,CASSFNLYAGGPDNEQFF,TGTGCCAGCAGTTTCAATCTTTACGCGGGAGGGCCGGACAATGAGCAGTTCTTC
many,TRBV12-3/TRBV12-4,TRBJ2-3,-,CASTLTAGNTQYF,TGTGCCAGCACCCTAACGGCGGGAAATACGCAGTATTTT
-,TRBV12-3/TRBV12-4,TRBJ2-2,TRBD2,CASSSLAGVVGELFF,TGTGCCAGCAGTTCATTAGCGGGAGTGGTCGGGGAGCTGTTTTTT
-,TRBV10-3,TRBJ2-5,-,CAISGTLQGETQYF,TGTGCCATCAGTGGGACCCTACAAGGGGAGACCCAGTACTTC
-,TRBV7-2,TRBJ2-3,TRBD2,CASSQGLVTDTQYF,TGTGCCAGCAGTCAAGGACTAGTAACAGATACGCAGTATTTT
many,TRBV5-1,TRBJ2-7,-,CASSLLGGEYEQYF,TGCGCCAGCAGCTTGTTAGGGGGGGAGTACGAGCAGTACTTC
-,TRBV6-1,TRBJ2-7,-,CASSNYRFPYEQYF,TGTGCCAGCAGTAATTACAGGTTCCCCTACGAGCAGTACTTC
-,TRBV6-1,TRBJ2-6,TRBD2,CASSRYGGESGANVLTF,TGTGCCAGCAGCCGATACGGGGGGGAATCTGGGGCCAACGTCCTGACTTTC
many,TRBV29-1,TRBJ2-3,TRBD2,CSVEDFVGLAGVGFTDTQYF,TGCAGCGTTGAAGATTTCGTAGGGCTAGCGGGAGTTGGGTTCACAGATACGCAGTATTTT
many,TRBV7-2,TRBJ2-1,-,CASSLKGTGSSYNEQFF,TGTGCCAGCAGCTTAAAAGGCACGGGCAGCTCCTACAATGAGCAGTTCTTC
many,TRBV18,TRBJ2-7,-,CASSPQGTPSYEQYF,TGTGCCAGCTCACCACAGGGAACCCCTTCCTACGAGCAGTACTTC
-,TRBV5-1,TRBJ2-6,-,CASSLSRAGANVLTF,TGCGCCAGCAGCTTATCAAGGGCTGGGGCCAACGTCCTGACTTTC
many,TRBV20-1,TRBJ2-5,-,CSAYGDVSQETQYF,TGCAGTGCTTACGGGGACGTCTCACAAGAGACCCAGTACTTC
-,TRBV20-1,TRBJ2-1,TRBD1,CSARAGGDPYNEQFF,TGCAGTGCTAGAGCAGGGGGCGATCCCTACAATGAGCAGTTCTTC
-,TRBV7-9,TRBJ2-1,-,CASSLLGSPSYNEQFF,TGTGCCAGCAGCTTGCTTGGCTCACCTAGTTACAATGAGCAGTTCTTC
few,TRBV4-3,TRBJ2-1,TRBD2,CASSQGTSGSSSYNEQFF,TGCGCCAGCAGCCAAGGGACTAGCGGGTCGAGCTCCTACAATGAGCAGTTCTTC
few,TRBV7-9,TRBJ2-4,-,CASSFSSLAKNIQYF,TGTGCCAGCAGCTTCTCAAGTTTAGCCAAAAACATTCAGTACTTC
few,TRBV5-1,TRBJ2-7,-,CASKFGSSYEQYF,TGCGCCAGCAAGTTTGGTAGCTCCTACGAGCAGTACTTC
-,TRBV19,TRBJ2-1,-,CASTKLLGGTDEQFF,TGTGCCAGTACTAAACTCCTCGGAGGGACAGACGAGCAGTTCTTC
many,TRBV5-1,TRBJ2-5,TRBD1,CASSPGTGEETQYF,TGCGCCAGCAGCCCGGGGACAGGGGAAGAGACCCAGTACTTC
few,TRBV19,TRBJ2-1,TRBD2,CASVPTSGPYNEQFF,TGTGCCAGTGTCCCTACTAGCGGGCCCTACAATGAGCAGTTCTTC
-,TRBV12-3/TRBV12-4,TRBJ2-7,-,CASTSPTGPYEQYF,TGTGCCAGCACATCCCCGACAGGTCCCTACGAGCAGTACTTC
many,TRBV11-2,TRBJ2-3,TRBD2,CASSLMISGSSTDTQYF,TGTGCCAGCAGCTTAATGATCAGCGGGAGCAGCACAGATACGCAGTATTTT
many,TRBV6-2/TRBV6-3,TRBJ2-5,-,CASSIRQETQYF,TGTGCCAGCAGCATAAGGCAAGAGACCCAGTACTTC
few,TRBV7-3,TRBJ2-5,TRBD1,CASSLTGFNQETQYF,TGTGCCAGCAGCTTGACAGGGTTTAACCAAGAGACCCAGTACTTC
few,TRBV5-6,TRBJ2-5,-,CASSAPGTQKETQYF,TGTGCCAGCAGCGCGCCAGGGACCCAAAAAGAGACCCAGTACTTC
many,TRBV27,TRBJ2-1,-,CASSRGSSYNEQFF,TGTGCCAGCAGTAGGGGGAGCTCCTACAATGAGCAGTTCTTC
many,TRBV12-3/TRBV12-4,TRBJ2-7,-,CASSQLYEQYF,TGTGCCAGCAGTCAGCTATACGAGCAGTACTTC
-,TRBV18,TRBJ1-1,-,CASSRTATGYNTEAFF,TGTGCCAGCTCACGAACCGCTACAGGGTATAACACTGAAGCTTTCTTT
few,TRBV10-2,TRBJ2-3,-,CASSKQTRGFTDTQYF,TGCGCCAGCAGCAAACAGACTAGGGGATTCACAGATACGCAGTATTTT
few,TRBV19,TRBJ2-2,-,CASTPPGANTGELFF,TGTGCCAGTACCCCGCCAGGGGCCAACACCGGGGAGCTGTTTTTT
few,TRBV7-2,TRBJ1-5,TRBD1,CASSQQGVNQPQHF,TGTGCCAGCAGCCAACAGGGGGTAAATCAGCCCCAGCATTTT
few,TRBV6-5,TRBJ2-3,-,CASSPGHYTQYF,TGTGCCAGCAGCCCCGGACACTATACGCAGTATTTT
many,TRBV7-2,TRBJ2-3,TRBD2,CASSLDSGTFGDTQYF,TGTGCCAGCAGCTTGGATAGCGGGACGTTCGGAGATACGCAGTATTTT
-,TRBV7-6,TRBJ2-7,-,CASSLDGDDGYEQYF,TGTGCCAGCAGCTTAGATGGGGACGATGGCTACGAGCAGTACTTC
many,TRBV12-3/TRBV12-4,TRBJ2-2,-,CATARGRATGELFF,TGTGCCACCGCACGGGGAAGGGCCACCGGGGAGCTGTTTTTT
-,TRBV5-4,TRBJ2-1,-,CASSLGEGGYNEQFF,TGTGCCAGCAGCTTGGGTGAGGGTGGTTACAATGAGCAGTTCTTC
-,TRBV9,TRBJ2-3,TRBD2,CASSVTGLAGDTQYF,TGTGCCAGCAGCGTAACGGGACTAGCGGGAGATACGCAGTATTTT
-,TRBV20-1,TRBJ2-5,-,CSASSGGDETQYF,TGCAGTGCTAGTTCTGGGGGAGACGAGACCCAGTACTTC
once,TRBV18,TRBJ2-1,TRBD2,CASSPPGGDEQFF,TGTGCCAGCTCACCACCGGGAGGGGATGAGCAGTTCTTC